Shown below are 15 T cell receptor beta chains from a single sample sequenced in a study of human CD4 T cells and Enterobacteriaceae (TCRdb year 2020). The method behind the library was the immunoSEQ multiplex PCR assay. As stored in TCRdb, this immuneACCESS dataset retains in-frame rearrangements with V and J assigned. A fraction of the clones does not appear; measured against another copy, unresolved V genes explain less than half of the discrepancy, and the remainder lacks a known reason. This sample lists some 30,000 clones; roughly four fifths were detected once. The ten largest account for 1.7% of the sample. Memory CD4+ T cells, defined as all CD4+ cells other than CD45RA+CCR7+CD95- naive cells, were FACS-sorted on a FACSAria III to a purity of over 95%. The specimen sequenced was memory CD4+ T cells from blood. The cell subset or site label corresponds to: total memory CD4 T cells sorted directly ex vivo, unstimulated. These receptor sequences come from a human donor in good health.

The gene calls are TRBV15 and TRBJ1-1; 10 nucleotides line up with TRBD1. The V segment lost 1 base and the J segment 2 bases; nucleotides outside the gene matches: 4. The germline gives CDR1 LNHNV, CDR2 YYDKDF (reference sequence). There are 16 residues in the CDR3. In DNA, the CDR3 is TGTGCCACCAGCAGAGGACAGGGGGCAGGAAACACTGAAGCTTTCTTT. It yields the protein CATSRGQGAGNTEAFF.

This clone was observed a single time. The CDR3 nucleotides are TGTGCCAGCAGTCCTAGGTGGGGAGAAAGCTCCTACGAGCAGTACTTC. Protein sequence: CASSPRWGESSYEQYF. The V call is TRBV27, the J call TRBJ2-7, with D perhaps TRBD2 (5 bases). CDR1 is MNHEY, CDR2 SMNVEV, per germline (reference sequence). The germline V and J ends were trimmed by 5 bases and 0 bases, with 17 bases remaining between them. This CDR3 is built from 16 residues.

The chain uses TRBV7-3 and TRBJ2-7, with 8 bases identical to TRBD1. The germline V gene encodes CDR1 SGHTA and CDR2 FQGTGA. V gave up 5 bases and J gave up 6 bases; unmatched junction bases: 9. The CDR3 is 14 amino acids. In DNA, the CDR3 is TGTGCCAGCAGCCAAACAGGGGGTGCGGGCGAGCAGTACTTC. Its protein is CASSQTGGAGEQYF.

This clone has just a few counts. This sequence joins TRBV10-2 and TRBJ1-2; the D gene is possibly TRBD1 (5 bases). Trimming removed 4 bases from V and 4 bases from J, with 10 bases in between. The CDR3 is 13 amino acids. Germline CDR1 WSHSY, CDR2 SAAADI. The CDR3 DNA is TGCGCCAGCAGTGCCAGGGACGTCTATGGCTACACCTTC. Amino acids: CASSARDVYGYTF.

This clone came up a few times. The chain joins TRBV6-1 to TRBJ2-7; D is perhaps TRBD1 (5 bases). Trimming removed 4 bases from V and 4 bases from J, with 11 bases in between. There are 13 residues in the CDR3. CDR1 and CDR2 (germline): MNHNS, SASEGT. CDR3 sequence (DNA): TGTGCCAGCAGTGGACTGAGACAGTACGAGCAGTACTTC. It translates to CASSGLRQYEQYF.

A few counts support this clone. This chain uses TRBV9 with TRBJ1-6, with D possibly TRBD1 on 5 matching bases. CDR1 is SGDLS, CDR2 YYNGEE, per germline. This CDR3 contains 16 residues. The germline V and J ends were trimmed by 2 bases and 9 bases, with 18 bases remaining between them. The CDR3: CASSVGLWGVGSPLHF. As DNA, the CDR3 is TGTGCCAGCAGCGTCGGCTTGTGGGGGGTTGGTTCACCCCTCCACTTT.

This clone was detected only a few times. J is TRBJ2-1 and V is TRBV4-2, with TRBD2 matching 8 bases. The CDR3 has 17 residues. Trimming at V came to 1 base and at J to 0 bases, leaving 5 bases not matched to a gene. Germline values: CDR1 LGHNA, CDR2 YNFKEQ. CDR3: CASSQGLARLSYNEQFF. For the CDR3, the DNA is TGTGCCAGCAGCCAAGGACTAGCGCGTCTCTCCTACAATGAGCAGTTCTTC.

The V and J genes are TRBV28 and TRBJ2-7, with 7 bases that match TRBD1. The germline V gene encodes CDR1 MDHEN and CDR2 SYDVKM. This CDR3 has 14 residues. V was pared by 5 bases and J by 3 bases, with 7 bases of the junction left unmatched. As DNA, the CDR3 is TGTGCCAGCAGTACTAGACAGGGACGCTACGAGCAGTACTTC. It translates to CASSTRQGRYEQYF.

This clone was counted a single time. The J gene is TRBJ2-5, the V gene TRBV19; 16 nucleotides align to TRBD2. The junction had 5 bases not matched to a gene; V was cut back by 5 bases and J by 5 bases. Germline values: CDR1 LNHDA, CDR2 SQIVND (reference sequence). This CDR3 spans 16 amino acids. The CDR3 bases are TGTGCCAGTAGTTCCGGGACTAGCGGGAGGGGGGAGACCCAGTACTTC. The encoded protein is CASSSGTSGRGETQYF.

This clone was found once. The DNA of the CDR3 is TGTGCCAGCGACCCCGAGGGGCCTGTCTATGGCTACACCTTC. It translates to CASDPEGPVYGYTF. J is TRBJ1-2 and V is TRBV21-1. TRBV21-1 is a listed pseudogene. The CDR3 length is 14 residues.

The chain recombines TRBV12-5 with TRBJ1-4, with 9 bases matching TRBD1. The CDR3 covers 15 residues. V gave up 6 bases and J gave up 7 bases; unmatched junction bases: 9. CDR1 is LGHNT and CDR2 is FRNRAP in the germline V gene. CDR3 DNA: TGTGCTAGTGGCCCGAACAGGGGGCATGCTGAAAAACTGTTTTTT. It is translated as CASGPNRGHAEKLFF.

The chain recombines TRBV2 with TRBJ1-2; TRBD1 agrees at 7 bases. Per germline, CDR1 SNHLY and CDR2 FYNNEI. Unmatched junction bases numbered 10, after V lost 8 bases and J lost 4 bases. This CDR3 comprises 14 residues. The CDR3, as DNA: TGTGCCAGCTTGCAAGAAGACAGGGTCTATGGCTACACCTTC. This translates into CASLQEDRVYGYTF.

This rearrangement joins TRBV28 to TRBJ2-5; D not certain. Trimming shortened V by 6 bases and J by 5 bases, and 10 bases separated the two germline ends. Germline loops: CDR1 MDHEN, CDR2 SYDVKM. The CDR3 has 12 residues. CDR3 nucleotide sequence: TGTGCCAGCAGATCCTCGACCGAGACCCAGTACTTC. As protein: CASRSSTETQYF.

V and J are TRBV30 and TRBJ2-1; 7 bases fit TRBD1. Germline V gene lookup returns CDR1 GTSNPN and CDR2 SVGIG (reference sequence). V lost 0 bases and J lost 3; bases outside the gene matches: 2. This CDR3 spans 14 amino acids. The CDR3 nucleotides read TGTGCCTGGAGTGTAGGGACAGACTACAATGAGCAGTTCTTC. It is translated as CAWSVGTDYNEQFF.

The chain is built from TRBV5-1 and TRBJ2-2, with 8 bases that match TRBD1. Germline loops: CDR1 SGHRS, CDR2 YFSETQ. The V gene end was trimmed by 4 bases and the J gene end by 6 bases; junction bases not matched to a gene: 8. There are 15 residues in the CDR3. CDR3 DNA sequence: TGCGCCAGCAGCACCGGACAGGGAGGAGCCGGGGAGCTGTTTTTT. This encodes CASSTGQGGAGELFF. Filled out from reference TRBV5-1 and TRBJ2-2, the complete variable domain reads KAGVTQTPRYLIKTRGQQVTLSCSPISGHRSVSWYQQTPGQGLQFLFEYFSETQRNKGNFPGRFSGRQFSNSRSEMNVSTLELGDSALYLCASSTGQGGAGELFFGEGSRLTVL.